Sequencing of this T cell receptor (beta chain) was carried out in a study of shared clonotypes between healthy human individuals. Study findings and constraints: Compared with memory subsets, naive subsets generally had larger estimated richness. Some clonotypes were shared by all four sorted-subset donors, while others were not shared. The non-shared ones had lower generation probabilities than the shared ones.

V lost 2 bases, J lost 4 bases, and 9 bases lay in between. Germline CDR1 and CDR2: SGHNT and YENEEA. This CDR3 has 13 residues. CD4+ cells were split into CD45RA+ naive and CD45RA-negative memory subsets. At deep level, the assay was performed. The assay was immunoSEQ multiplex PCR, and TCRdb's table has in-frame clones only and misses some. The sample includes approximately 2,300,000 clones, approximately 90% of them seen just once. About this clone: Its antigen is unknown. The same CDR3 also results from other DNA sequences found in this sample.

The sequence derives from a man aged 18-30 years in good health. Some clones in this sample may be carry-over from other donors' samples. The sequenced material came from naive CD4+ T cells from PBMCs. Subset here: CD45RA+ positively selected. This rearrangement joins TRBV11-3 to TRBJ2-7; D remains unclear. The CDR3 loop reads CASSLRTGYEQYF. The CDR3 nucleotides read TGTGCCAGCAGCTTACGAACCGGTTACGAGCAGTACTTC.